The 18 T cell receptor beta chains reported below all come from one sample, sequenced in a study of shared clonotypes between healthy human individuals. TCRdb keeps only in-frame clones here, not all; method: immunoSEQ multiplex PCR. Among some 1 million clones listed, 70% to 80% were seen once. The sequencing sample was made of memory CD4+ T cells sorted from blood. Subset here: CD45RA-negative fraction. The receptors here all came from a man aged 18 to 30 in good health.

CDR3 DNA sequence: TGTGCCAGCAGCTTAAATTGGCTTAATGAAAAACTGTTTTTT. Its protein is CASSLNWLNEKLFF. This chain connects TRBV7-2 to TRBJ1-4; D remains unclear. The CDR3 is 14 amino acids. The germline V gene encodes CDR1 SGHTA and CDR2 FQGNSA. Between the trimmed V and J ends, which lost 2 bases and 4 bases, there was a span of 8 bases.

CDR3 sequence (DNA): TGTGCCAGTAGTCGGGGACTAGCGACCTACGAGCAGTACTTC. Translation gives CASSRGLATYEQYF. The V call is TRBV19, the J call TRBJ2-7; TRBD2 aligns across 10 bases. The V segment lost 5 bases and the J segment 2 bases; nucleotides outside the gene matches: 3. Germline lookup yields CDR1 LNHDA and CDR2 SQIVND (reference sequence). This CDR3 has 14 residues. The full variable domain, its missing parts supplied by reference TRBV19 and TRBJ2-7, is DGGITQSPKYLFRKEGQNVTLSCEQNLNHDAMYWYRQDPGQGLRLIYYSQIVNDFQKGDIAEGYSVSREKKESFPLTVTSAQKNPTAFYLCASSRGLATYEQYFGPGTRLTVT.

V gene TRBV27 combines with J gene TRBJ1-1, with no clear D. The germline CDR1 and CDR2 sequences are MNHEY and SMNVEV (reference sequence). The V end was cut by 6 bases, the J end by 0 bases, with 11 bases between. The CDR3 covers 14 residues. The CDR3 is CASREAGLNTEAFF. As DNA, the CDR3 is TGTGCCAGCAGAGAGGCCGGACTGAACACTGAAGCTTTCTTT.

The rearrangement links TRBV11-2 to TRBJ2-1, with unresolved D. The CDR3 runs to 16 residues. CDR1 SGHAT and CDR2 FQNNGV come from the germline V gene. With 4 bases removed from V and 0 bases from J, the gap between germline ends came to 13 bases. CDR3 region: CASSSVQGNSYNEQFF. The DNA for the CDR3 is TGTGCCAGCAGCTCCGTCCAAGGGAACTCCTACAATGAGCAGTTCTTC. The variable domain in full, completed from reference TRBV11-2 and TRBJ2-1, reads EAGVAQSPRYKIIEKRQSVAFWCNPISGHATLYWYQQILGQGPKLLIQFQNNGVVDDSQLPKDRFSAERLKGVDSTLKIQPAKLEDSAVYLCASSSVQGNSYNEQFFGPGTRLTVL.

Only a few counts were recorded for this clone. This chain joins TRBV19 and TRBJ1-2; 7 bases line up with TRBD1. The germline CDR1 and CDR2 sequences are LNHDA and SQIVND (reference sequence). The trim removed 5 bases at V and 10 bases at J, leaving 13 bases unmatched. The CDR3 loop spans 14 amino acids. CDR3 coding DNA: TGTGCCAGTAGTCCGAGGCCCGGGACAGACTTCTACACCTTC. Translated, it gives CASSPRPGTDFYTF.

The sample holds a few counts of this clone. V and J are TRBV5-6 and TRBJ2-4, with a possible D match to TRBD2 (6 bases). Looked up from germline, CDR1 is SGHDT and CDR2 is YYEEEE. The CDR3 sequence is 15 residues long. Trimming removed 2 bases from V and 6 bases from J, with 15 bases in between. The CDR3 loop reads CASSLGGAGLNIQYF. The CDR3 region has the DNA TGTGCCAGCAGCTTAGGAGGGGCGGGGTTAAACATTCAGTACTTC.

The genes are TRBV30 and TRBJ2-7, with D possibly TRBD2 on 5 matching bases. Germline V gene data show CDR1 as GTSNPN and CDR2 as SVGIG (reference sequence). V dropped 2 bases and J dropped 0 bases, with 8 bases sitting between them. The CDR3 runs to 13 residues. CDR3 DNA: TGTGCCTGGAGTCACGGAGGCTCCTACGAGCAGTACTTC. As protein: CAWSHGGSYEQYF.

The CDR3 DNA reads TGCGCCAGCGGGGGACCGCGGACCGAAGCTTTCTTT. This sequence encodes CASGGPRTEAFF. This sequence joins TRBV10-1 and TRBJ1-1, with D tentatively TRBD1 (5 bases). The CDR3 has 12 amino acids. V dropped 8 bases and J dropped 8 bases, with 15 bases sitting between them. CDR1 and CDR2 from the germline V gene are WNHNN and SYGVQD (reference sequence).

The rearrangement links TRBV7-2 to TRBJ2-5; weak D call: TRBD2 (6 bases). Germline V gene lookup returns CDR1 SGHTA and CDR2 FQGNSA. The CDR3 runs 13 residues. The V end lost 6 bases, the J end lost 5 bases, and 13 bases lay between the germline ends. The CDR3 bases are TGTGCCAGCAGAAGACGGGGAGGTGAGACCCAGTACTTC. Translation: CASRRRGGETQYF. Full variable domain (rest looked up from reference TRBV7-2 and TRBJ2-5): GAGVSQSPSNKVTEKGKDVELRCDPISGHTALYWYRQSLGQGLEFLIYFQGNSAPDKSGLPSDRFSAERTGGSVSTLTIQRTQQEDSAVYLCASRRRGGETQYFGPGTRLLVL.

This sequence joins TRBV11-1 and TRBJ2-4; D uncertain. Germline V gives CDR1 SGHAT, CDR2 FQDESV (reference sequence). The CDR3 contains 16 residues. Between the trimmed V and J ends, which lost 1 base and 0 bases, there was a span of 10 bases. CDR3 sequence (DNA): TGTGCCAGCAGCTTAGAAGGGAATCTAGCCAAAAACATTCAGTACTTC. It encodes CASSLEGNLAKNIQYF.

In its sample, this clone was seen once. This rearrangement joins TRBV6-1 to TRBJ2-5, with D perhaps assigned TRBD1 or TRBD2 (5 bases each). The CDR3 length is 14 residues. Germline V gene lookup returns CDR1 MNHNS and CDR2 SASEGT. Trimming stripped 4 bases from V and 0 bases from J, with 9 bases between. The CDR3 DNA sequence: TGTGCCAGCAGTGGGGGGTGGTACCAAGAGACCCAGTACTTC. Its protein is CASSGGWYQETQYF.

The chain uses TRBV6-1 and TRBJ1-2; D perhaps matches TRBD1 (5 bases). Germline loops: CDR1 MNHNS, CDR2 SASEGT. This CDR3 has 15 amino acids. Trimming left V 3 bases short and J 0 bases short, with 11 bases between. The CDR3 sequence is CASSDWGRANYGYTF. The CDR3 DNA reads as TGTGCCAGCAGTGATTGGGGGAGGGCTAACTATGGCTACACCTTC.

This clone came up a few times. V gene TRBV6-5 combines with J gene TRBJ2-7, with D perhaps TRBD1 (6 bases). Germline CDR1 reads MNHEY; CDR2 reads SVGAGI. With 0 bases removed from V and 2 bases from J, the gap between germline ends came to 11 bases. The CDR3 is 15 amino acids. For the CDR3, the DNA is TGTGCCAGCAGTTACTCCGGACAGACTCCCTACGAGCAGTACTTC. It encodes CASSYSGQTPYEQYF.

This clone was seen repeatedly, ten times or more. The chain joins TRBV7-9 to TRBJ2-3; possible D gene TRBD2, 8 bases. V dropped 5 bases and J dropped 3 bases, with 24 bases sitting between them. Looked up from germline, CDR1 is SEHNR and CDR2 is FQNEAQ (reference sequence). The CDR3 length is 18 residues. The CDR3 sequence: CASSAQGVRSGSTDTQYF. The CDR3 nucleotides read TGTGCCAGCAGCGCCCAGGGGGTAAGGAGCGGGAGTACAGATACGCAGTATTTT. Using reference TRBV7-9 and TRBJ2-3 for the parts outside the CDR3, the full variable domain is DTGVSQNPRHKITKRGQNVTFRCDPISEHNRLYWYRQTLGQGPEFLTYFQNEAQLEKSRLLSDRFSAERPKGSFSTLEIQRTEQGDSAMYLCASSAQGVRSGSTDTQYFGPGTRLTVL.

The chain employs TRBV6-5 and TRBJ2-7, with 7 nucleotides matching TRBD1. The CDR3 length is 14 residues. The V gene end was trimmed by 2 bases and the J gene end by 3 bases; junction bases not matched to a gene: 4. The germline CDR1 and CDR2 sequences are MNHEY and SVGAGI. The CDR3 sequence: CASSYIAGGYEQYF. The CDR3 nucleotides read TGTGCCAGCAGTTACATTGCAGGGGGCTACGAGCAGTACTTC.

This sequence joins TRBV4-1 and TRBJ2-7; 16 nucleotides agree with TRBD2. Germline values: CDR1 MGHRA, CDR2 YSYEKL. The CDR3 sequence is 16 residues long. Trimming cost V 3 bases and J 6 bases; bases outside gene matches: 5. The CDR3: CASSQGLAGGSGEQYF. DNA of the CDR3: TGCGCCAGCAGCCAGGGACTAGCGGGGGGGTCCGGCGAGCAGTACTTC.

The J gene is TRBJ2-5, the V gene TRBV10-2; tentatively, D is TRBD2 (6 bases). Gene TRBJ2-7 matches the end of the DNA better, so the J call may be wrong. CDR3 length: 13 residues. Germline V gene data show CDR1 as WSHSY and CDR2 as SAAADI. CDR3 nucleotide sequence: TGCGCCAGCAGTGAGACTAGCAAGAGCGAGCAGTACTTC. It codes for CASSETSKSEQYF.

The CDR3 bases are TGTGCCAGCAGCCCAGGGAAGAAAGAGACCCAGTACTTC. Its translation: CASSPGKKETQYF. The chain links TRBV16 to TRBJ2-5; tentative D call: TRBD1 (5 bases). The V end was cut by 4 bases, the J end by 3 bases, with 9 bases between. The CDR3 is 13 residues long. Germline CDR1 KGHSY, CDR2 FQNENV.